This TCR beta chain came from a study of beta chain features in type 1 diabetes. Investigators reverse transcribed all isolated RNA, so they sequenced expressed TCRB transcripts. The method was immunoSEQ multiplex PCR; TCRdb's version includes in-frame clones alone and lacks a portion of them. This table holds 130,000 to 150,000 clones, under 11% found once. The sample holds a few counts of this clone. What it binds is unknown. Study results and limitations: Among type 1 diabetes patients, VDJ junctions had fewer insertions and more deletions. Any role of HLA type in TCRB rearrangement remained unresolved here. Sequencing of cDNA might inflate the share of cells that strongly express TCR.

Trimming shortened V by 6 bases and J by 5 bases, and 15 bases separated the two germline ends. The CDR3 totals 14 residues. CDR1 and CDR2 (germline): MRHNA, SNTAGT. Sequencing used naive CD4+ T cells from blood. The rearrangement links TRBV6-4 to TRBJ2-3; D perhaps matches TRBD2 (5 bases). The sequence derives from a man aged 18 to 35 in good health. The CDR3 sequence: CASSLGRGLDTQYF. The CDR3 DNA reads as TGTGCCAGCAGCCTAGGACGGGGATTAGATACGCAGTATTTT.